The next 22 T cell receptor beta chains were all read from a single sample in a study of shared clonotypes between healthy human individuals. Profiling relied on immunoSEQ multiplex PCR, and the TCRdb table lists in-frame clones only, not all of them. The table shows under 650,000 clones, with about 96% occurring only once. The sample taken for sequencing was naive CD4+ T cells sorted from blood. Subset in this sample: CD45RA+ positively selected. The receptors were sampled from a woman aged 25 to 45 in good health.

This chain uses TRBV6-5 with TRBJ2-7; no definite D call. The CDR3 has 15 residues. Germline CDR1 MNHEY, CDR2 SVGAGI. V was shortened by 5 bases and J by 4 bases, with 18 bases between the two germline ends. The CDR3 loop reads CASSKAPHRQYEQYF. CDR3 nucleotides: TGTGCCAGCAGTAAGGCACCCCACCGCCAATACGAGCAGTACTTC.

Written as DNA, the CDR3 is TGTGCCATCAGTGATTTAGCAGCGGGAGGGTCGGACGAGCAGTACTTC. Residues: CAISDLAAGGSDEQYF. This chain connects TRBV10-3 to TRBJ2-7, with 10 positions matching TRBD2. CDR1 and CDR2 from the germline V gene are ENHRY and SYGVKD. V lost 3 bases and J lost 5; bases outside the gene matches: 10. This CDR3 has 16 residues.

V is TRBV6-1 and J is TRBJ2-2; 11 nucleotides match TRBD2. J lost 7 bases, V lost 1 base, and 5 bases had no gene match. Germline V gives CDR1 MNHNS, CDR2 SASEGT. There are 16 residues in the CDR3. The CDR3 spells CASSEGSGRASGELFF. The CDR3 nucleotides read TGTGCCAGCAGTGAAGGTAGCGGGAGGGCCAGCGGGGAGCTGTTTTTT.

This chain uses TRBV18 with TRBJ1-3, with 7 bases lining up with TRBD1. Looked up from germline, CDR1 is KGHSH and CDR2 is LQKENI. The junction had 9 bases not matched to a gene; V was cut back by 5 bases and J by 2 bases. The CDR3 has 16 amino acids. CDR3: CASSSAQGFAGNTIYF. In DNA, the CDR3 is TGTGCCAGCTCATCAGCACAGGGGTTTGCTGGAAACACCATATATTTT.

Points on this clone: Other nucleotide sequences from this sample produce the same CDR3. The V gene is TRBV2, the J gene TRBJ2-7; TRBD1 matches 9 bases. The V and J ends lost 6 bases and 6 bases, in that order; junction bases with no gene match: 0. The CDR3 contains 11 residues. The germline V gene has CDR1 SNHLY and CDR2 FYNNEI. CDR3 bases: TGTGCCAGCAGGGACAGGGGCGAGCAGTACTTC. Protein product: CASRDRGEQYF. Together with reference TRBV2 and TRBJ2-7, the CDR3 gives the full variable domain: EPEVTQTPSHQVTQMGQEVILRCVPISNHLYFYWYRQILGQKVEFLVSFYNNEISEKSEIFDDQFSVERPDGSNFTLKIRSTKLEDSAMYFCASRDRGEQYFGPGTRLTVT.

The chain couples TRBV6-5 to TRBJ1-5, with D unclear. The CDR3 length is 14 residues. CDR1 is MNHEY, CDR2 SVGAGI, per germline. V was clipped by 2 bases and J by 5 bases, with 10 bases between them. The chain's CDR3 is CASSYGVGYQPQHF. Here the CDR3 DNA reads TGTGCCAGCAGTTACGGCGTCGGTTATCAGCCCCAGCATTTT.

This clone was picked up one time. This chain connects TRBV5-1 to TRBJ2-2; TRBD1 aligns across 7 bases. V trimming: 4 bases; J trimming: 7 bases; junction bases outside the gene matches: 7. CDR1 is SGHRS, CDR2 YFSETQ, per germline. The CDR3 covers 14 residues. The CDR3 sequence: CASSQQGTDGELFF. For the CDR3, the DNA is TGCGCCAGCAGCCAACAGGGGACGGACGGGGAGCTGTTTTTT. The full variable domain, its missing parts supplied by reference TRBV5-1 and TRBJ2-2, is KAGVTQTPRYLIKTRGQQVTLSCSPISGHRSVSWYQQTPGQGLQFLFEYFSETQRNKGNFPGRFSGRQFSNSRSEMNVSTLELGDSALYLCASSQQGTDGELFFGEGSRLTVL.

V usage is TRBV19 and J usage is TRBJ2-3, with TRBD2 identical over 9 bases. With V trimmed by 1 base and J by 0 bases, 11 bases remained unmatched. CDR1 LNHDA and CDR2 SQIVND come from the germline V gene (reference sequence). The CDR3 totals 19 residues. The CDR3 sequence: CASSIGLRLAGWSTDTQYF. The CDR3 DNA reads TGTGCCAGTAGTATAGGACTTCGGCTAGCGGGATGGAGCACAGATACGCAGTATTTT. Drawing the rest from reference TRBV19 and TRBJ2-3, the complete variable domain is DGGITQSPKYLFRKEGQNVTLSCEQNLNHDAMYWYRQDPGQGLRLIYYSQIVNDFQKGDIAEGYSVSREKKESFPLTVTSAQKNPTAFYLCASSIGLRLAGWSTDTQYFGPGTRLTVL.

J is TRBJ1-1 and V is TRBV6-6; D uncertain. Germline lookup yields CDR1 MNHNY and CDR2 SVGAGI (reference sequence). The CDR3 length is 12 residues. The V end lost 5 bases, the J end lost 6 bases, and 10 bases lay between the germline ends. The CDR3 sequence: CASSRPVSEAFF. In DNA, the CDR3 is TGTGCCAGCAGTCGTCCGGTTTCTGAAGCTTTCTTT.

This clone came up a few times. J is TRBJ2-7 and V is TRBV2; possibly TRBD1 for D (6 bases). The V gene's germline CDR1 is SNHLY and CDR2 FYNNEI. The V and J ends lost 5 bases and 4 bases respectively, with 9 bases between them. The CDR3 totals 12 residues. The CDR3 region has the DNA TGTGCCAGCAGTCAACAGGGTTACGAGCAGTACTTC. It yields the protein CASSQQGYEQYF. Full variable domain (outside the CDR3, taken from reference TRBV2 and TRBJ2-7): EPEVTQTPSHQVTQMGQEVILRCVPISNHLYFYWYRQILGQKVEFLVSFYNNEISEKSEIFDDQFSVERPDGSNFTLKIRSTKLEDSAMYFCASSQQGYEQYFGPGTRLTVT.

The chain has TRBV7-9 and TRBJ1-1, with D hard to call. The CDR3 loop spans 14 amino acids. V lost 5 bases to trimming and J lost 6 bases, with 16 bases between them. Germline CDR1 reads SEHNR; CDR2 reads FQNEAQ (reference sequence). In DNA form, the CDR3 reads TGTGCCAGCAGCACCAAAGGGCGGTTAGCTGAAGCTTTCTTT. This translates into CASSTKGRLAEAFF.

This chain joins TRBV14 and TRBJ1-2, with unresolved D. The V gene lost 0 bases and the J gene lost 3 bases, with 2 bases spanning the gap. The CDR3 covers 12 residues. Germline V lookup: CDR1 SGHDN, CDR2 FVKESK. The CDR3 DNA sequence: TGTGCCAGCAGCCAAGATTACTATGGCTACACCTTC. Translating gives CASSQDYYGYTF.

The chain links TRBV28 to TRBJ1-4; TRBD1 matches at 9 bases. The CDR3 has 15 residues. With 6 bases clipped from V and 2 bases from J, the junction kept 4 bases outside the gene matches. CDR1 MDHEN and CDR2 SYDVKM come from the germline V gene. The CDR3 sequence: CASRAGTGTNEKLFF. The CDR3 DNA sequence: TGTGCCAGCAGAGCCGGGACAGGGACTAATGAAAAACTGTTTTTT.

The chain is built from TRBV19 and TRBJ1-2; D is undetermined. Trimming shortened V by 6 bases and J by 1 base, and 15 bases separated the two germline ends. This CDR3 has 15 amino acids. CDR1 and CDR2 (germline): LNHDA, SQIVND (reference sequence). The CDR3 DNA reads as TGTGCCAGTAGAGTTCGACACCTCAATAACTATGGCTACACCTTC. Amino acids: CASRVRHLNNYGYTF.

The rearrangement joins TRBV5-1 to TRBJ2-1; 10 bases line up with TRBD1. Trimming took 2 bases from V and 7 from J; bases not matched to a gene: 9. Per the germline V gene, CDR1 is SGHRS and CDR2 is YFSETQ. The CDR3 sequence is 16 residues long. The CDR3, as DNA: TGCGCCAGCAGCTTCCTAGGGGGGACAGGGGTTAATGAGCAGTTCTTC. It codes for CASSFLGGTGVNEQFF.

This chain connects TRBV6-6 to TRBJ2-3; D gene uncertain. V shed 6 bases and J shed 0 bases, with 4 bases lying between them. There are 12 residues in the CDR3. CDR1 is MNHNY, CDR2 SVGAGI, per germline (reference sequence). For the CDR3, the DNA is TGTGCCAGCAGCGACAGCACAGATACGCAGTATTTT. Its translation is CASSDSTDTQYF.

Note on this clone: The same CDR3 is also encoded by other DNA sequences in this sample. The CDR3 sequence is CSVAYNEQFF. In DNA form, the CDR3 reads TGCAGCGTTGCTTACAATGAGCAGTTCTTC. The chain uses TRBV29-1 and TRBJ2-1; D remains unclear. Trimming removed 4 bases at V and 4 bases at J, with 2 bases between. CDR1 is SQVTM, CDR2 ANQGSEA, per germline. The CDR3 runs to 10 residues.

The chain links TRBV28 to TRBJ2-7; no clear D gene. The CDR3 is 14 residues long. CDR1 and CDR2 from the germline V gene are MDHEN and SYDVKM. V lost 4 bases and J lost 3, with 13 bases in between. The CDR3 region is CASSSGRAIYEQYF. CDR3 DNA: TGTGCCAGCAGTTCGGGCAGAGCCATCTACGAGCAGTACTTC.

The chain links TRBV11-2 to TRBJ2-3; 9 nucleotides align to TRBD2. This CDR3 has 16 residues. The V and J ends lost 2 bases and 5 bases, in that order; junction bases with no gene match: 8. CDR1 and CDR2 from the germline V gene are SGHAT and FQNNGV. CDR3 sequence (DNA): TGTGCCAGCAGCTTATACGCGCGGGAGGGTGGAGATACGCAGTATTTT. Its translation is CASSLYAREGGDTQYF.

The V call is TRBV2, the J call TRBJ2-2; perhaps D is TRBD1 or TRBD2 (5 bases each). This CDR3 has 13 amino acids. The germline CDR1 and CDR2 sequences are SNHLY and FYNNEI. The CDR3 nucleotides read TGTGCGACGGGACGGATGAACACCGGGGAGCTGTTTTTT. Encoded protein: CATGRMNTGELFF.

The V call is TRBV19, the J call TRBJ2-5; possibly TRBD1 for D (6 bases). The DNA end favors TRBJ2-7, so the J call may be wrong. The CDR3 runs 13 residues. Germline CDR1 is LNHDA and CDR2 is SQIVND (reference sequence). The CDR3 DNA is TGTGCCAGCTCCCACAGGGACTCCTACGAGCAGTACTTC. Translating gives CASSHRDSYEQYF.

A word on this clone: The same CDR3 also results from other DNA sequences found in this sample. CDR3 nucleotides: TGCGCCAGCAGCTTGGGAGAGAACACTGAAGCTTTCTTT. This codes for CASSLGENTEAFF. V gene TRBV5-1 combines with J gene TRBJ1-1; no definite D call. Trimming took off 0 bases at V and 1 base at J, with 4 bases between the two ends. The CDR3 totals 13 residues. CDR1 and CDR2 (germline): SGHRS, YFSETQ.